A selection of T cell receptor beta chains follows, all from one sample in a study of CD8+ T cells in alopecia areata. Data came from immunoSEQ multiplex PCR; TCRdb stores just in-frame clones and leaves some out. The sample shows 150,000 to 200,000 clones, approximately 50% of them seen only once. The input for sequencing was CD8+ T cells sorted from blood, taken around week 53, from a patient treated with tofacitinib. These receptors all stem from a human donor with alopecia areata. The CDR3 runs from the conserved cysteine through the conserved F or W. A D gene is named only where the DNA matches it firmly. Clone size appears in some rows only: once, few, many, or a class for an expanded clone.

J	size	V	D	CDR3	DNA
TRBJ2-4	few	TRBV6-5	-	CASSGGGEKNIQYF	TGTGCCAGCTCGGGCGGAGGGGAGAAAAACATTCAGTACTTC
TRBJ2-7	-	TRBV27	-	CASSLSRGGDYEQYF	TGTGCCAGCAGTTTAAGTCGGGGTGGCGACTACGAGCAGTACTTC
TRBJ2-7	few	TRBV27	-	CASSLSGSEQYF	TGTGCCAGCAGTTTATCAGGGAGCGAGCAGTACTTC
TRBJ1-1	-	TRBV4-3	-	CASSQVWGGYTEAFF	TGCGCCAGCAGCCAAGTATGGGGCGGATACACTGAAGCTTTCTTT
TRBJ2-1	few	TRBV10-3	-	CAIIGDTDNEQFF	TGTGCCATCATTGGGGACACCGACAATGAGCAGTTCTTC
TRBJ2-1	-	TRBV5-6	TRBD2	CASSLVASGENNEQFF	TGTGCCAGCAGCTTGGTGGCTAGCGGGGAGAACAATGAGCAGTTCTTC
TRBJ1-5	-	TRBV6-5	-	CASSPVVDSNQPQHF	TGTGCCAGCAGTCCTGTGGTAGATAGCAATCAGCCCCAGCATTTT
TRBJ2-5	-	TRBV7-2	TRBD2	CASSSSGTRSGGSQYF	TGTGCCAGCAGCTCCTCCGGGACAAGGTCGGGAGGGTCCCAGTACTTC
TRBJ2-1	-	TRBV5-6	-	CASSSDPEDEQFF	TGTGCCAGCAGCTCCGACCCTGAAGATGAGCAGTTCTTC
TRBJ2-3	few	TRBV5-1	-	CASSFGGADTQYF	TGCGCCAGCAGCTTTGGTGGCGCAGATACGCAGTATTTT
TRBJ2-5	-	TRBV11-2	-	CASTNTPETQYF	TGTGCCAGCACCAATACCCCAGAGACCCAGTACTTC
TRBJ2-1	-	TRBV5-1	TRBD2	CASSLAAGGPDEQFF	TGCGCCAGCAGCTTGGCAGCGGGGGGGCCGGATGAGCAGTTCTTC
TRBJ1-1	-	TRBV13	-	CASPGDNTEAFF	TGTGCCAGTCCAGGGGATAACACTGAAGCTTTCTTT
TRBJ2-5	-	TRBV25-1	-	CASSGRGEETQYF	TGTGCCAGCAGTGGCAGGGGAGAGGAGACCCAGTACTTC
TRBJ2-1	-	TRBV9	TRBD2	CASSVVAGGLYNEQFF	TGTGCCAGCAGCGTAGTGGCGGGGGGTCTATACAATGAGCAGTTCTTC
TRBJ2-7	-	TRBV7-9	-	CASSFSIHYEQYF	TGTGCCAGCAGCTTTTCTATCCACTACGAGCAGTACTTC
TRBJ2-7	few	TRBV6-5	TRBD1	CASSSPSGGTYEQYF	TGTGCCAGCAGTTCTCCATCAGGGGGAACCTACGAGCAGTACTTC
TRBJ2-1	-	TRBV19	-	CASSGGIAYNEQFF	TGTGCCAGTAGTGGGGGGATTGCCTACAATGAGCAGTTCTTC
TRBJ2-7	once	TRBV6-5	-	CASRPDRSEQYF	TGTGCCAGCAGACCAGACAGATCCGAGCAGTACTTC
TRBJ1-2	-	TRBV9	-	CASSPRLNDYGYTF	TGTGCCAGCAGCCCGCGACTGAATGACTATGGCTACACCTTC
TRBJ1-1	few	TRBV27	TRBD1	CASGRTGASTEAFF	TGTGCCAGCGGAAGGACAGGGGCCAGCACTGAAGCTTTCTTT
TRBJ2-1	few	TRBV29-1	TRBD2	CSVVPPTSGSYNEQFF	TGCAGCGTTGTTCCTCCGACTAGCGGCTCCTACAATGAGCAGTTCTTC
TRBJ2-5	-	TRBV27	TRBD1	CASSVTGGLETQYF	TGTGCCAGCAGCGTGACAGGGGGCCTAGAGACCCAGTACTTC
TRBJ1-1	once	TRBV4-1	-	CASSQGSQNTEAFF	TGCGCCAGCAGCCAAGGAAGTCAGAACACTGAAGCTTTCTTT
TRBJ1-1	few	TRBV14	-	CASSVGLSARTEAFF	TGTGCCAGCAGCGTAGGCTTGAGCGCGAGGACTGAAGCTTTCTTT
TRBJ1-2	few	TRBV7-9	TRBD1	CASSFDPGQGWTRSGYTF	TGTGCCAGCAGCTTCGACCCGGGACAGGGGTGGACGAGGAGTGGCTACACCTTC
TRBJ1-2	-	TRBV2	-	CASIEPPGEKNYGYTF	TGTGCCAGCATCGAACCTCCCGGAGAGAAGAACTATGGCTACACCTTC
TRBJ1-2	once	TRBV7-9	TRBD1	CASSFGTGGPGYTF	TGTGCCAGCAGCTTTGGGACAGGGGGCCCGGGCTACACCTTC
TRBJ1-2	-	TRBV7-3	TRBD1	CASSPDGTGSYGYTF	TGTGCCAGCAGTCCCGACGGGACAGGGAGCTATGGCTACACCTTC
TRBJ1-2	-	TRBV7-9	-	CASSSDSPNYGYTF	TGTGCCAGCAGCTCGGATTCGCCAAACTATGGCTACACCTTC
TRBJ2-1	-	TRBV9	-	CASSSVDEQFF	TGTGCCAGCAGCTCCGTGGATGAGCAGTTCTTC
TRBJ2-3	-	TRBV7-9	-	CASSLGIASTDTQYF	TGTGCCAGCAGCTTAGGAATAGCCAGCACAGATACGCAGTATTTT
TRBJ1-2	-	TRBV29-1	-	CSVARMGTAQGYGYTF	TGCAGCGTTGCCAGGATGGGGACGGCTCAAGGCTATGGCTACACCTTC
TRBJ2-3	-	TRBV7-9	TRBD2	CASSRIAGGSTDTQYF	TGTGCCAGCAGCCGCATAGCGGGGGGGTCCACAGATACGCAGTATTTT
TRBJ2-3	few	TRBV29-1	-	CSVDSDTQYF	TGCAGCGTTGATAGCGATACGCAGTATTTT
TRBJ1-1	-	TRBV2	-	CASSYSGTEAFF	TGTGCCAGCAGTTACAGTGGAACTGAAGCTTTCTTT
TRBJ2-3	-	TRBV9	TRBD2	CASSVAGGVLGNTQYF	TGTGCCAGCAGCGTAGCTGGGGGGGTGCTTGGGAATACGCAGTATTTT
TRBJ1-6	few	TRBV7-6	TRBD1	CASSTGQGHSPLHF	TGTGCCAGCAGCACGGGACAGGGGCATTCACCCCTCCACTTT
TRBJ1-4	few	TRBV5-6	-	CASSFGTGAIEKLFF	TGTGCCAGCAGCTTCGGGACCGGGGCGATTGAAAAACTGTTTTTT